Given below is one TCR beta chain in context. The antigen remains unidentified. Graft-derived tissue was subjected to processing to liberate intraepithelial and lamina propria lymphocytes. The source of the sample is a study of graft-versus-host responses after intestinal transplantation. Study information: Recipients were all induced with anti-thymocyte globulin, then given tacrolimus and steroids for roughly 3 years. Overall study findings and caveats: The study associated peak circulating GvH clone levels with early post-transplant HvG declines. GvH clones were found in recipient marrow; some appeared first in ileum or blood. The presence of high graft-versus-host to host-versus-graft clonal ratios in allografts characterized patients with graft-donor T cell macrochimerism.

Some clones are missing from TCRdb's copy, which holds only in-frame ones; the method was immunoSEQ multiplex PCR. The data show about 37,000 clones, about nine tenths seen once. Germline CDR1 and CDR2: KGHSH and LQKENI. The CDR3 consists of 12 residues. V was clipped by 2 bases and J by 6 bases, with 7 bases between them. The source is a human patient who received an intestinal transplant, so some T cells may come from the graft donor. The chain joins TRBV18 to TRBJ1-2; D call uncertain. This material consisted of ileum tissue, taken more than 200 days after intestinal transplant. CDR3 protein: CASSPYPDGYTF. In DNA, the CDR3 is TGTGCCAGCTCACCATATCCAGATGGCTACACCTTC.